The entry below gives a single TCR beta chain sequence along with its context. This entry belongs to a study of graft-versus-host responses after intestinal transplantation. Study conclusions and caveats: Marrow from the recipient contained GvH clones, some of which had appeared first in ileum or blood.

Generated by immunoSEQ multiplex PCR, the TCRdb table keeps only in-frame clones and is missing some. The sample includes several thousand clones, around 30% of them seen just once. Around 200,000 CFSE-labeled responder cells were plated with around 200,000 irradiated, violet-dye-labeled stimulator cells. Germline V gives CDR1 LGHNA, CDR2 YSLEER. This CDR3 is built from 13 residues. The ends were cut back, 6 bases at V and 4 bases at J, with 11 bases in the middle. The genes are TRBV4-3 and TRBJ2-3; tentatively, D is TRBD2 (6 bases). This sequence originates from a human patient who was an organ donor for intestinal transplantation. Here the sequenced sample was alloreactive CD8+ T cells from a mixed lymphocyte reaction culture, taken before transplantation. Sample subset: CFSE-low proliferating T cells sorted from approximately 6-day pre-transplant mixed lymphocyte reaction (GvH or HvG direction). The CDR3 sequence: CASRGGAADTQYF. DNA for the CDR3: TGCGCCAGCAGAGGAGGGGCAGCAGATACGCAGTATTTT.